One and the same sample provided the 20 T cell receptor beta chains below, sequenced in a study of control samples from healthy donors and cancer patients. Measured with immunoSEQ multiplex PCR; TCRdb has only the in-frame clones, and not every one. The data show approximately 140,000 clones, with approximately 92% seen just once and over 9% held by the top ten. The sequenced sample consisted of blood. The receptors come from a man aged 25-40 years in good health.

This clone showed up just a few times. The gene calls are TRBV7-2 and TRBJ1-1, with 9 bases lining up with TRBD1. From germline, CDR1 is SGHTA and CDR2 FQGNSA. The CDR3 loop spans 13 amino acids. The V gene end was trimmed by 5 bases and the J gene end by 6 bases; junction bases not matched to a gene: 4. CDR3 DNA: TGTGCCAGCAGCCCAGGGACAGGGTCTGAAGCTTTCTTT. The encoded protein is CASSPGTGSEAFF.

V usage is TRBV4-3 and J usage is TRBJ1-1; D is ambiguous. The CDR3 extends over 13 amino acids. Looked up from germline, CDR1 is LGHNA and CDR2 is YSLEER. Trimming removed 4 bases at V and 0 bases at J, with 6 bases between. The CDR3 region is CASSLQLNTEAFF. The CDR3 DNA sequence: TGCGCCAGCAGCCTTCAGTTGAACACTGAAGCTTTCTTT.

This clone was seen more than once but under ten times. The chain is built from TRBV7-9 and TRBJ1-2, with D perhaps matching TRBD1 (6 bases). CDR1 is SEHNR and CDR2 is FQNEAQ in the germline V gene (reference sequence). V was pared by 4 bases and J by 3 bases, with 18 bases between. The length of the CDR3 is 16 residues. In nucleotides, the CDR3 is TGTGCCAGCAGCTCTACGTTTTCAGGGGTATACTATGGCTACACCTTC. This encodes CASSSTFSGVYYGYTF.

This clone occurred once. CDR3: CASSERGDWGYNSPLHF. The CDR3, as DNA: TGTGCCAGCAGTGAAAGGGGGGATTGGGGCTATAATTCACCCCTCCACTTT. V gene TRBV25-1 combines with J gene TRBJ1-6; D perhaps matches TRBD1 (6 bases). Germline V lookup: CDR1 MGHDK, CDR2 SYGVNS. The germline V and J ends were trimmed by 2 bases and 3 bases, with 14 bases remaining between them. This CDR3 is built from 17 residues.

The genes are TRBV18 and TRBJ1-2; unclear D gene. V dropped 6 bases and J dropped 0 bases, with 8 bases sitting between them. The CDR3 runs 13 residues. In germline, CDR1 is KGHSH, CDR2 LQKENI. The CDR3 sequence: CASSREANYGYTF. The CDR3 coding sequence is TGTGCCAGCTCCCGGGAAGCTAACTATGGCTACACCTTC.

The CDR3 nucleotides read TGTGCCAGCAGCTCTCCTCTTGAGTCGAAACTGTTTTTT. It specifies CASSSPLESKLFF. V is TRBV11-1 and J is TRBJ1-4; D uncertain. Germline V lookup: CDR1 SGHAT, CDR2 FQDESV (reference sequence). Trimming pared 4 bases from V and 11 bases from J, leaving 14 bases between. The CDR3 contains 13 residues.

This chain uses TRBV2 with TRBJ1-2, with 8 bases aligning to TRBD1. J was trimmed by 8 bases and V by 10 bases; bases with no gene match: 15. Per germline, CDR1 SNHLY and CDR2 FYNNEI. The CDR3 totals 14 residues. CDR3 region: CATTLTRDRPGYTF. CDR3 DNA sequence: TGTGCCACCACTCTAACCCGGGACAGGCCGGGCTACACCTTC.

The table lists this clone with a count of one. The CDR3 spells CASSQWQREGNTIYF. The CDR3 nucleotides are TGCGCCAGCAGCCAATGGCAGCGAGAAGGAAACACCATATATTTT. This chain links TRBV4-1 with TRBJ1-3; no reliable D call. Per the germline V gene, CDR1 is MGHRA and CDR2 is YSYEKL. The CDR3 has 15 amino acids. The V gene lost 2 bases and the J gene lost 4 bases, with 12 bases spanning the gap.

The rearrangement links TRBV7-2 to TRBJ2-2, with 9 nucleotides matching TRBD1. Unmatched junction bases numbered 14, after V lost 6 bases and J lost 6 bases. Germline V CDR1 and CDR2: SGHTA, FQGNSA. CDR3 length: 17 residues. CDR3 residues: CASSRDRASMYAGELFF. CDR3 DNA sequence: TGTGCCAGCAGTCGGGACAGGGCGTCCATGTATGCCGGGGAGCTGTTTTTT.

The chain recombines TRBV27 with TRBJ2-5; 8 nucleotides agree with TRBD1. The CDR3 is 15 amino acids. Germline V lookup: CDR1 MNHEY, CDR2 SMNVEV (reference sequence). The ends lost 5 bases at V and 9 bases at J; junction bases unmatched: 14. The CDR3 here is CASSPYSGTGTAQYF. As DNA, the CDR3 is TGTGCCAGCAGTCCTTACTCCGGGACAGGCACGGCCCAGTACTTC.

V gene TRBV12-5 combines with J gene TRBJ2-7; 9 bases fit TRBD1. Trimming at V came to 5 bases and at J to 5 bases, leaving 4 bases not matched to a gene. CDR3 size: 13 residues. Germline CDR1 reads LGHNT; CDR2 reads FRNRAP. The DNA for the CDR3 is TGTGCTAGTGGTCAGCGGACAGGGGACGAGCAGTACTTC. Translation: CASGQRTGDEQYF.

V and J are TRBV2 and TRBJ2-7; D not certain. The V gene lost 5 bases and the J gene lost 1 base, with 18 bases spanning the gap. Per germline, CDR1 SNHLY and CDR2 FYNNEI. The CDR3 sequence is 16 residues long. The CDR3 coding sequence is TGTGCCAGCAGTTACTTATCCATAGAAACTTCCTACGAGCAGTACTTC. Its translation is CASSYLSIETSYEQYF. Full variable domain (remainder filled in from reference TRBV2 and TRBJ2-7): EPEVTQTPSHQVTQMGQEVILRCVPISNHLYFYWYRQILGQKVEFLVSFYNNEISEKSEIFDDQFSVERPDGSNFTLKIRSTKLEDSAMYFCASSYLSIETSYEQYFGPGTRLTVT.

The chain has TRBV21-1 and TRBJ2-3; the table gives TRBD2 as D, unverified against the DNA. TRBV21-1 is designated a pseudogene. The CDR3 contains 15 residues. The CDR3 reads CASSKYRGSTDTQYF. The CDR3 DNA follows: TGTGCCAGCAGCAAATACCGGGGAAGCACAGATACGCAGTATTTT.

This clone was seen more than once but under ten times. J is TRBJ2-7 and V is TRBV4-2; D tentatively reads TRBD1 or TRBD2 (5 bases each). Trimming cost V 0 bases and J 4 bases, with 13 bases left between them. CDR3 length: 15 amino acids. Germline CDR1 LGHNA, CDR2 YNFKEQ. CDR3 residues: CASSQDRDGSYEQYF. As DNA, the CDR3 is TGTGCCAGCAGCCAAGACCGGGACGGAAGTTACGAGCAGTACTTC.

A few counts support this clone. The rearrangement joins TRBV7-9 to TRBJ1-1; TRBD1 matches at 7 bases. V lost 5 bases and J lost 5; bases outside the gene matches: 14. Germline V gene data show CDR1 as SEHNR and CDR2 as FQNEAQ (reference sequence). This CDR3 spans 16 amino acids. The DNA for the CDR3 is TGTGCCAGCAGCACCGGACAGGTGGACCCGGGGACTGAAGCTTTCTTT. Translation gives CASSTGQVDPGTEAFF.

This sequence joins TRBV7-2 and TRBJ2-5, with 8 bases matching TRBD2. CDR1 and CDR2 (germline): SGHTA, FQGNSA. With V trimmed by 2 bases and J by 4 bases, 9 bases remained unmatched. This CDR3 is 16 amino acids long. DNA for the CDR3: TGTGCCAGCAGCTTATTTGGTCTAGCGGGCGGAGAGACCCAGTACTTC. Its protein is CASSLFGLAGGETQYF.

This clone was observed once. The chain recombines TRBV28 with TRBJ1-5; D is uncertain. The CDR3 has 14 amino acids. CDR1 is MDHEN and CDR2 is SYDVKM in the germline V gene. V was cut by 6 bases and J by 4 bases, with 13 bases left in between. Here the CDR3 reads CASRPGGLNQPQHF. Here the CDR3 DNA reads TGTGCCAGCAGGCCGGGAGGGCTAAATCAGCCCCAGCATTTT.

J is TRBJ2-2 and V is TRBV11-2; D is unresolved. Germline V gene lookup returns CDR1 SGHAT and CDR2 FQNNGV. The CDR3 is 13 amino acids. The V end lost 6 bases, the J end lost 0 bases, and 5 bases lay between the germline ends. The CDR3 DNA is TGTGCCAGCAGGCGCGCGAACACCGGGGAGCTGTTTTTT. This gives the protein CASRRANTGELFF.

The chain uses TRBV28 and TRBJ2-1; weak D call: TRBD2 (5 bases). The CDR3 length is 16 residues. CDR1 and CDR2 (germline): MDHEN, SYDVKM. V dropped 2 bases and J dropped 0 bases, with 11 bases sitting between them. The CDR3 nucleotides are TGTGCCAGCAGTTTAGGAGGAAGCTTCTCCTACAATGAGCAGTTCTTC. Amino acid sequence: CASSLGGSFSYNEQFF.

The rearrangement uses TRBV7-2 and TRBJ2-7; D is unclear. Trimming cost V 4 bases and J 7 bases, with 14 bases left between them. Germline CDR1 SGHTA, CDR2 FQGNSA. This CDR3 region has 13 residues. The CDR3 here is CASSSVVTDEQYF. The CDR3 bases are TGTGCCAGCAGCTCCGTCGTTACGGATGAGCAGTACTTC.